Included here is one T cell receptor beta chain sequence, with context. This sequence may be a read error, since a much larger clone differs from it by one base. CDR3 length: 15 residues. These data belong to a study of molecular identifiers for immune sequencing clone quantification. One entry per CDR3 protein results from TCRdb running MiXCR on the PCR reads. The sample shows 90,000 to 120,000 distinct CDR3 sequences, around a third of them seen only once. The J gene is TRBJ2-5, the V gene TRBV5-3, with a weak D call TRBD2 (6 bases). TRBV5-3 is an open reading frame whose function is uncertain. Sequencing used naive CD8+ T cells from blood, with Jurkat cell RNA spiked in. Documented subset: FACS-sorted CD8+CD4-CCR7+CD45RA+ naive T cells. The clonotype originates from a human donor in good health. Some libraries in this study had Jurkat cell RNA spiked in. The CDR3 reads CASSLVTGGKKTQYF. The CDR3 DNA is TGTGCCAGCAGCTTGGTGACTGGCGGGAAGAAGACCCAGTACTTC.